Listed below are T cell receptor beta chains from one sample, sequenced in a study of cytomegalovirus exposure and HLA in healthy donors. The method was immunoSEQ multiplex PCR; TCRdb's version includes in-frame clones alone and lacks a portion of them. The sample records more than 200,000 clones, 82% being singletons. Sample: PBMCs. The receptors shown here come from a man in his forties in good health and CMV-seropositive. CDR3s leave out the opening cysteine and the closing phenylalanine or tryptophan. D genes are given only for firm matches. Some rows mark clone size as missing; the rest say once, few, many or name a class of expanded clone.

D gene,V gene,clone size,J gene,CDR3 protein
TRBD2,TRBV18,once,TRBJ2-7,ASSPPGGLAGRDEQY
TRBD2,TRBV29-1,once,TRBJ2-2,SVPTGLAGDSGELF
TRBD2,TRBV30,NA,TRBJ2-2,AWSRGLAGRAPGELF
NA,TRBV27,NA,TRBJ2-5,ASSLVGRGYGETQY
NA,TRBV5-1,NA,TRBJ2-1,ASSLGSYNEQF
NA,TRBV19,NA,TRBJ2-2,ASSISSPGELF
NA,TRBV4-1,NA,TRBJ1-1,ASSQDRAGGATEAF
NA,TRBV15,NA,TRBJ2-2,ATSKNRVVGELF
NA,TRBV19,NA,TRBJ2-7,ASSILVHYEQY
NA,TRBV5-1,NA,TRBJ2-7,ASSLAGRGDEQY
NA,TRBV20-1,NA,TRBJ2-5,SARGETQY
NA,TRBV5-1,few,TRBJ1-1,ASSLYRGGNTEAF
TRBD2,TRBV27,NA,TRBJ2-7,ASSLLAGMTPYEQY
NA,TRBV7-9,NA,TRBJ1-4,ASSGGQGPNEKLF
NA,TRBV19,once,TRBJ2-7,ASSLGRSYEQY
NA,TRBV6-5,NA,TRBJ2-7,ASTPYGGPYEQY
NA,TRBV4-1,NA,TRBJ1-2,ASSQVGGDGYGYT
TRBD2,TRBV27,few,TRBJ2-7,ASRRKREGTYEQY
TRBD2,TRBV7-9,NA,TRBJ2-2,ASSLARGYTGELF
NA,TRBV18,NA,TRBJ2-7,ASSPGGLSYEQY
NA,TRBV2,NA,TRBJ1-2,ASSVLGTPVGGYT
TRBD2,TRBV6-6,few,TRBJ2-1,ASKGLAGNNEQF
NA,TRBV20-1,NA,TRBJ2-3,SASFPDTQY
NA,TRBV6-1,NA,TRBJ2-1,ALGGRYLNEQF
TRBD1,TRBV6-6,NA,TRBJ1-1,ATRQGNTEAF
NA,TRBV27,once,TRBJ2-5,ASSPRGRETQY